This T cell receptor (beta chain) is from a study of T cell responses to AZD1222 COVID-19 vaccine. The overall study: Second-dose schedules of about 4 or about 12 weeks were combined.

Between the trimmed V and J ends, which lost 4 bases and 3 bases, there was a span of 13 bases. CDR3 length: 14 residues. Germline V CDR1 and CDR2: LGHNA, YNFKEQ. This clone is judged medium-sized. What it recognizes is unknown. Study results and caveats: Spike-specific TCR breadth and depth went up after people got two AZD1222 doses. Reports indicate that nearly half of spike-specific TCRs are directed at unmutated variant regions.

TCRdb's table, derived via immunoSEQ multiplex PCR, lists solely in-frame clones and lacks some. The sample holds 45,000 to 55,000 clones, around 84% seen once. The clonotype originates from an adult in good health. The V and J genes are TRBV4-2 and TRBJ2-7; a possible D gene is TRBD2 (6 bases). The specimen was peripheral blood, collected on day 0 of AZD1222 vaccination. The CDR3 sequence is CASSPGPGGYEQYF. CDR3 nucleotides: TGTGCCAGCAGCCCGGGACCCGGGGGCTACGAGCAGTACTTC.